The 27 T cell receptor beta chains below were found in one sample sequenced in a study of control samples from healthy donors and cancer patients (dated by TCRdb to about 2020). Receptor libraries were prepared by the immunoSEQ multiplex PCR assay. Held by TCRdb, this immuneACCESS table contains in-frame sequences only and omits some clones. Under half of the omission traces to an unresolved V gene where checked; the cause of the rest is unknown. The table for this sample lists some 58,000 clones; about 90% of them were counted only once. The top ten clones comprise 12% of the sample. The sequencing input was PBMCs. All receptors derive from a woman in her sixties or seventies with lung cancer.

CDR3 region: CASSFGAGRAQPQHF. DNA of the CDR3: TGCGCCAGCAGCTTTGGGGCAGGGAGGGCTCAGCCCCAGCATTTT. The genes are TRBV5-1 and TRBJ1-5; tentative D call: TRBD1 (5 bases). Germline CDR1 and CDR2: SGHRS and YFSETQ. The CDR3 totals 15 residues. Trimming left V 2 bases short and J 6 bases short, with 15 bases between.

This clone has just a few counts. The chain links TRBV6-5 to TRBJ2-7, with D perhaps matching TRBD2 (6 bases). This CDR3 is built from 13 residues. In germline, CDR1 is MNHEY, CDR2 SVGAGI. V was clipped by 6 bases and J by 2 bases, with 11 bases between them. In DNA, the CDR3 is TGTGCCAGCAGGGGACTGGAGACCTACGAGCAGTACTTC. Its translation is CASRGLETYEQYF.

This rearrangement joins TRBV6-5 to TRBJ1-2; D not certain. V lost 7 bases and J lost 4, with 10 bases in between. The CDR3 is made up of 12 amino acids. Germline CDR1 reads MNHEY; CDR2 reads SVGAGI. CDR3 sequence reads: CASTESFYGYTF. The CDR3 DNA reads as TGTGCCAGCACCGAATCGTTCTATGGCTACACCTTC.

The sample holds one count of this clone. The chain joins TRBV7-9 to TRBJ2-2, with D perhaps given as TRBD1 or TRBD2 (5 bases each). The V and J ends lost 6 bases and 6 bases respectively, with 11 bases between them. Germline V lookup: CDR1 SEHNR, CDR2 FQNEAQ (reference sequence). The CDR3 sequence is 13 residues long. CDR3 protein: CASRFRGPGELFF. The CDR3 coding sequence is TGTGCCAGCAGGTTTCGGGGCCCCGGGGAGCTGTTTTTT.

This chain uses TRBV28 with TRBJ2-7; D is perhaps TRBD2 (5 bases). Trimming cost V 7 bases and J 0 bases, with 7 bases left between them. There are 12 residues in the CDR3. The germline V gene encodes CDR1 MDHEN and CDR2 SYDVKM. CDR3 DNA sequence: TGTGCCAGCACGGGGAACTCCTACGAGCAGTACTTC. It encodes CASTGNSYEQYF.

J is TRBJ2-6 and V is TRBV6-6; D may correspond to TRBD1 or TRBD2 (5 bases each). V gave up 3 bases and J gave up 4 bases, with 10 bases separating them. The germline V gene has CDR1 MNHNY and CDR2 SVGAGI (reference sequence). This CDR3 has 15 amino acids. CDR3 sequence: CASSYVGTGANVLTF. DNA for the CDR3: TGTGCCAGCAGTTATGTAGGGACCGGGGCCAACGTCCTGACTTTC.

V usage is TRBV2 and J usage is TRBJ1-6, with 11 bases fitting TRBD1. V was clipped by 4 bases and J by 11 bases; unmatched bases: 7. The CDR3 spans 15 residues. Per the germline V gene, CDR1 is SNHLY and CDR2 is FYNNEI. CDR3 DNA sequence: TGTGCCAGCAGTGCGACCGGACAGGGGGCTACACCCCTCCACTTT. Amino acids: CASSATGQGATPLHF.

The rearrangement links TRBV27 to TRBJ2-3, with D possibly matching TRBD1 (5 bases). This CDR3 contains 14 residues. Germline V gene lookup returns CDR1 MNHEY and CDR2 SMNVEV (reference sequence). V lost 1 base and J 2 bases, leaving 7 bases between the germline ends. CDR3 nucleotides: TGTGCCAGCAGTTTATGGGGCTCCACAGATACGCAGTATTTT. Its translation is CASSLWGSTDTQYF.

The V and J genes are TRBV18 and TRBJ2-7, with D tentatively TRBD1 or TRBD2 (5 bases each). V lost 0 bases and J lost 4, with 10 bases in between. This CDR3 has 14 amino acids. Per germline, CDR1 KGHSH and CDR2 LQKENI. The CDR3 nucleotides read TGTGCCAGCTCACCACCGGGACGGCTATACGAGCAGTACTTC. Amino acids: CASSPPGRLYEQYF. Variable domain in full (rest from reference TRBV18 and TRBJ2-7): NAGVMQNPRHLVRRRGQEARLRCSPMKGHSHVYWYRQLPEEGLKFMVYLQKENIIDESGMPKERFSAEFPKEGPSILRIQQVVRGDSAAYFCASSPPGRLYEQYFGPGTRLTVT.

This chain connects TRBV6-5 to TRBJ2-7, with a possible D match to TRBD1 (5 bases). The germline V gene encodes CDR1 MNHEY and CDR2 SVGAGI. This CDR3 region has 14 residues. The V and J ends lost 0 bases and 6 bases respectively, with 12 bases between them. The DNA for the CDR3 is TGTGCCAGCAGTTACTCGAATCAGGGTTCCGAGCAGTACTTC. It encodes CASSYSNQGSEQYF.

This chain connects TRBV7-3 to TRBJ1-2; a possible D gene is TRBD1 (5 bases). This CDR3 is built from 14 residues. The V end lost 5 bases, the J end lost 3 bases, and 13 bases lay between the germline ends. CDR1 is SGHTA and CDR2 is FQGTGA in the germline V gene. The CDR3 DNA sequence: TGTGCCAGCAGCCCGGGGGGGAGCGACTATGGCTACACCTTC. Amino acid sequence: CASSPGGSDYGYTF.

The chain uses TRBV6-5 and TRBJ2-2; D uncertain. The CDR3 sequence is 15 residues long. Germline V lookup: CDR1 MNHEY, CDR2 SVGAGI. V lost 0 bases and J lost 2, with 7 bases in between. The chain's CDR3 is CASSYSISNTGELFF. Written as DNA, the CDR3 is TGTGCCAGCAGTTACTCGATATCCAACACCGGGGAGCTGTTTTTT.

The rearrangement joins TRBV6-5 to TRBJ2-7; TRBD1 is a possible D gene (6 bases). In germline, CDR1 is MNHEY, CDR2 SVGAGI. V was trimmed by 0 bases and J by 4 bases, leaving 7 bases between them. The CDR3 is 13 residues long. The CDR3 sequence: CASSYSRGYEQYF. CDR3 bases: TGTGCCAGCAGTTACTCTAGGGGGTACGAGCAGTACTTC.

This clone is labeled as medium-sized. J is TRBJ2-1 and V is TRBV10-3; D is uncertain. CDR3 size: 13 residues. V shed 1 base and J shed 4 bases, with 5 bases lying between them. Looked up from germline, CDR1 is ENHRY and CDR2 is SYGVKD. The CDR3: CAISEYDYNEQFF. The CDR3 coding sequence is TGTGCCATCAGTGAGTACGATTACAATGAGCAGTTCTTC.

The rearrangement links TRBV2 to TRBJ1-4, with D tentatively TRBD1 (6 bases). Trimming removed 6 bases from V and 1 base from J, with 9 bases in between. CDR3 length: 14 amino acids. Germline assignment: CDR1 SNHLY and CDR2 FYNNEI. The CDR3 nucleotides are TGTGCCAGCAGACTCAGGGGAACTAATGAAAAACTGTTTTTT. It codes for CASRLRGTNEKLFF.

The chain is built from TRBV27 and TRBJ2-3, with TRBD1 matching 8 bases. The germline gives CDR1 MNHEY, CDR2 SMNVEV (reference sequence). J gave up 0 bases and V 6 bases, and 8 bases lay outside the gene matches. This CDR3 has 16 amino acids. Written as DNA, the CDR3 is TGTGCCAGCAGAGAAGTGGGACAGGCTAGCACAGATACGCAGTATTTT. It specifies CASREVGQASTDTQYF.

The chain employs TRBV24-1 and TRBJ2-5; D tentatively fits TRBD1 or TRBD2 (5 bases each). The CDR3 extends over 17 amino acids. Germline V lookup: CDR1 KGHDR, CDR2 SFDVKD. V dropped 3 bases and J dropped 2 bases, with 18 bases sitting between them. This CDR3 is CATSDRPGRKLQETQYF. For the CDR3, the DNA is TGTGCCACCAGTGATCGTCCGGGACGGAAATTACAAGAGACCCAGTACTTC.

This clone has just one count. The genes are TRBV28 and TRBJ2-3, with 10 bases fitting TRBD2. V shed 5 bases and J 1 base; nucleotides not matched to a gene: 6. The CDR3 contains 16 residues. CDR1 and CDR2 from the germline V gene are MDHEN and SYDVKM. Here the CDR3 reads CASSPAGTSGTDTQYF. As DNA, the CDR3 is TGTGCCAGCAGTCCGGCCGGGACTAGCGGCACAGATACGCAGTATTTT.

This chain connects TRBV27 to TRBJ2-7; the D is unclear. Germline CDR1 and CDR2: MNHEY and SMNVEV (reference sequence). V was trimmed by 0 bases and J by 2 bases, leaving 11 bases between them. CDR3 length equals 15 residues. The CDR3 sequence: CASSLSRSGAYEQYF. The CDR3 nucleotides read TGTGCCAGCAGTTTATCAAGGTCCGGCGCCTACGAGCAGTACTTC.

CDR3: CASSLAGAGGREKLFF. DNA for the CDR3: TGCGCCAGCAGCTTGGCCGGGGCAGGGGGCCGGGAAAAACTGTTTTTT. V is TRBV5-1 and J is TRBJ1-4; TRBD1 matches at 8 bases. V was pared by 0 bases and J by 8 bases, with 9 bases of the junction left unmatched. CDR1 is SGHRS and CDR2 is YFSETQ in the germline V gene. This CDR3 contains 16 residues.

The chain joins TRBV19 to TRBJ1-5; the D gene is possibly TRBD1 (6 bases). The V end was cut by 7 bases, the J end by 5 bases, with 15 bases between. The germline V gene encodes CDR1 LNHDA and CDR2 SQIVND (reference sequence). CDR3 length: 14 amino acids. DNA of the CDR3: TGTGCCAGTACCAAACAGGGACTAGATCAGCCCCAGCATTTT. Translation: CASTKQGLDQPQHF.

The chain has TRBV4-1 and TRBJ1-6; the D gene is possibly TRBD1 (5 bases). The germline V gene encodes CDR1 MGHRA and CDR2 YSYEKL. The V gene lost 2 bases and the J gene lost 5 bases, with 13 bases spanning the gap. The CDR3 spans 16 residues. The CDR3 is CASSQPPGLNNSPLHF. Here the CDR3 DNA reads TGCGCCAGCAGCCAACCACCGGGACTTAATAATTCACCCCTCCACTTT.

This clone has more than one count but fewer than ten. The gene calls are TRBV19 and TRBJ2-7; 8 bases agree with TRBD2. The V segment lost 6 bases and the J segment 0 bases; nucleotides outside the gene matches: 7. Germline CDR1 LNHDA, CDR2 SQIVND (reference sequence). The length of the CDR3 is 15 residues. The CDR3 DNA is TGTGCCAGTAGCCGATATAGCGGGGCCTCCTACGAGCAGTACTTC. This gives the protein CASSRYSGASYEQYF.

The rearrangement uses TRBV3-1 (or the pseudogene TRBV3-2) and TRBJ1-6, with 9 positions matching TRBD1. The germline CDR1 and CDR2 sequences are LGHDT and YNNKEL (reference sequence). V lost 5 bases and J lost 10; bases outside the gene matches: 6. This CDR3 contains 14 residues. CDR3 in amino acids: CASSNRDRDSPLHF. CDR3 in DNA: TGTGCCAGCAGCAACCGGGACAGGGACTCACCCCTCCACTTT.

This clone has a single count. V gene TRBV5-1 combines with J gene TRBJ2-1; 10 nucleotides match TRBD2. The germline V gene has CDR1 SGHRS and CDR2 YFSETQ. V gave up 4 bases and J gave up 7 bases; unmatched junction bases: 8. The CDR3 consists of 15 residues. The DNA for the CDR3 is TGCGCCAGCAGCCCGGTAGCGGGAGGTGTTAATGAGCAGTTCTTC. Its protein is CASSPVAGGVNEQFF.

The chain employs TRBV19 and TRBJ2-5, with 8 bases identical to TRBD2. This CDR3 spans 16 amino acids. V lost 6 bases and J lost 4; bases outside the gene matches: 13. The germline V gene encodes CDR1 LNHDA and CDR2 SQIVND (reference sequence). Here the CDR3 DNA reads TGTGCCAGTAGCATCAGCGGGAGAGGCTTCGGAGAGACCCAGTACTTC. It is translated as CASSISGRGFGETQYF.

The chain carries TRBV19 and TRBJ1-2; D perhaps matches TRBD1 (5 bases). The CDR3 consists of 12 residues. Looked up from germline, CDR1 is LNHDA and CDR2 is SQIVND (reference sequence). Trimming pared 9 bases from V and 8 bases from J, leaving 16 bases between. The CDR3 DNA sequence: TGTGCCAGCCGAAGCGGGGGAGGCGGCTACACCTTC. Protein: CASRSGGGGYTF.